This T cell receptor (beta chain) emerged from a study of chemoradiotherapy in HPV16-positive cancers. Study summary: Functional T-cell assays on two HPV16-positive patients' cells defined candidate HPV-specific clones and common TCR motifs. Study observations and caveats: For HPV16-positive patients, expanding HPV-responsive T cells associated with longer recurrence-free survival. During treatment, candidate HPV-specific clones and E7-related motifs expanded in tumor.

Over chemoradiotherapy, repertoires were sampled more than once. Trimming cost V 7 bases and J 3 bases, with 10 bases left between them. The CDR3 covers 13 residues. Germline CDR1 SGHRS, CDR2 YFSETQ. The assay was immunoSEQ multiplex PCR, and TCRdb's table has in-frame clones only and misses some. This sample has 7,000 to 9,500 clones, with 80% to 90% found just once. In its sample, this clone was seen once. What it binds is unknown. Sequenced material: tumor tissue, taken from a patient who underwent chemoradiotherapy. The chain links TRBV5-1 to TRBJ2-2, with a possible D match to TRBD2 (6 bases). This receptor was identified in a human donor with HPV-associated anogenital cancer. CDR3 coding DNA: TGCGCCAGCCACTGGGGGGACACCGGGGAGCTGTTTTTT. Its protein is CASHWGDTGELFF.